A selection of T cell receptor beta chains follows, all from one sample in a study of blood T cell repertoires in COVID-19. The assay was immunoSEQ multiplex PCR, and TCRdb's table has in-frame clones only and misses some. The sample carries over 300,000 clones, around 90% recorded once. The sample was peripheral blood. The receptors shown here come from a man between 18 and 29 years old with active or convalescent COVID-19. Each CDR3 is given with its conserved first and last residue. A D gene is named only where the DNA matches it firmly. Rows give clone size only sometimes, using once, few, many, or a class for an expanded clone.

v_gene	len	d_gene	j_gene	abundance	CDR3aa	CDR3nt
TRBV4-3	16	TRBD2	TRBJ2-3	-	CASSPLAGPDTDTQYF	TGCGCCAGCAGCCCCTTAGCGGGGCCCGACACAGATACGCAGTATTTT
TRBV12-3/TRBV12-4	12	-	TRBJ1-1	-	CASSLRNTEAFF	TGTGCCAGCAGTTTGAGGAACACTGAAGCTTTCTTT
TRBV4-1	15	-	TRBJ1-5	-	CASSQEFTGNQPQHF	TGCGCCAGCAGCCAAGAATTTACAGGCAATCAGCCCCAGCATTTT
TRBV5-4	15	-	TRBJ2-7	-	CASSLDGYYSYEQYF	TGTGCCAGCAGCTTGGATGGTTACTACTCCTACGAGCAGTACTTC
TRBV28	14	TRBD1	TRBJ1-1	once	CASRTGTGGSEAFF	TGTGCCAGCAGAACCGGGACAGGGGGCTCTGAAGCTTTCTTT
TRBV2	12	-	TRBJ2-2	many	CASSVFTGELFF	TGTGCCAGCAGTGTCTTCACCGGGGAGCTGTTTTTT
TRBV27	13	TRBD1	TRBJ2-2	-	CASSRQGAGELFF	TGTGCCAGCAGTCGACAGGGGGCCGGGGAGCTGTTTTTT
TRBV19	14	TRBD2	TRBJ2-7	-	CASSGLAVSYEQYF	TGTGCCAGTAGCGGACTAGCGGTCTCCTACGAGCAGTACTTC
TRBV6-5	14	-	TRBJ2-1	once	CASSYTGSNNEQFF	TGTGCCAGCAGTTACACAGGGAGCAACAATGAGCAGTTCTTC
TRBV6-4	13	-	TRBJ2-2	many	CASSETNTGELFF	TGTGCCAGCAGTGAGACAAACACCGGGGAGCTGTTTTTT
TRBV24-1	16	TRBD1	TRBJ1-5	-	CATSAGQRGSNQPQHF	TGTGCCACCAGTGCGGGACAGAGGGGTAGCAATCAGCCCCAGCATTTT
TRBV10-3	14	-	TRBJ1-5	-	CAISETDSNQPQHF	TGTGCCATCAGCGAGACAGATAGCAATCAGCCCCAGCATTTT
TRBV25-1	16	-	TRBJ1-5	-	CASTSVRGPSDQPQHF	TGTGCCAGCACCTCTGTCCGGGGCCCTAGCGATCAGCCCCAGCATTTT
TRBV7-3	16	-	TRBJ1-2	once	CASSLTGQGLGDGYTF	TGTGCCAGCAGCTTAACAGGGCAGGGCTTAGGTGATGGCTACACCTTC
TRBV9	16	TRBD2	TRBJ2-3	-	CASSTRTSGSTDTQYF	TGTGCCAGCAGCACGAGGACTAGCGGCAGCACAGATACGCAGTATTTT
TRBV5-8	16	TRBD1	TRBJ1-4	once	CASSRGQGPTNEKLFF	TGTGCCAGCAGTCGCGGACAGGGCCCAACTAATGAAAAACTGTTTTTT
TRBV18	14	-	TRBJ2-7	-	CASSLPGRSYEQYF	TGTGCCAGCTCACTCCCGGGAAGAAGCTACGAGCAGTACTTC
TRBV24-1	18	TRBD1	TRBJ1-2	-	CATSDSPGWGQGDYGYTF	TGTGCCACCAGTGATAGCCCTGGCTGGGGACAGGGGGACTATGGCTACACCTTC
TRBV15	15	TRBD1	TRBJ2-7	-	CATSRTRDRGHEQYF	TGCGCCACCAGCAGAACCCGGGACAGGGGGCACGAGCAGTACTTC
TRBV19	14	TRBD2	TRBJ2-1	-	CASRRSGRANEQFF	TGTGCCAGTAGGCGTAGCGGGAGGGCCAATGAGCAGTTCTTC
TRBV28	14	TRBD1	TRBJ1-3	-	CASKTGGDGNTIYF	TGTGCCAGCAAGACAGGGGGGGATGGAAACACCATATATTTT
TRBV29-1	11	-	TRBJ1-3	-	CSVVIRNTIYF	TGCAGCGTTGTCATCAGAAACACCATATATTTT
TRBV7-9	21	TRBD1	TRBJ2-6	few	CASTKRTGATSFISGANVLTF	TGTGCCAGCACCAAAAGGACAGGGGCCACGTCTTTTATCTCTGGGGCCAACGTGCTGACTTTC
TRBV11-2	18	TRBD1	TRBJ1-2	-	CASSEFPTGAKENYGYTF	TGTGCCAGCAGCGAATTCCCGACAGGGGCTAAAGAAAACTATGGCTACACCTTC
TRBV5-1	14	-	TRBJ2-3	-	CASSLGQATDTQYF	TGCGCCAGCAGCTTGGGGCAGGCGACAGATACGCAGTATTTT
TRBV23-1	17	TRBD1	TRBJ1-2	-	CASRSSGQGNTNYGYTF	TGCGCCAGCAGGTCGTCAGGACAGGGGAACACTAACTATGGCTACACCTTC
TRBV6-5	16	TRBD1	TRBJ2-1	-	CASSHWGQGVDNEQFF	TGTGCCAGCAGTCACTGGGGACAGGGGGTAGACAATGAGCAGTTCTTC
TRBV15	16	-	TRBJ2-5	-	CATSRVTGLGQETQYF	TGTGCCACCAGCAGAGTAACAGGGCTGGGACAAGAGACCCAGTACTTC
TRBV4-2	20	TRBD2	TRBJ2-3	-	CASSQELTIPGLASTDTQYF	TGTGCCAGCAGCCAAGAACTTACAATCCCGGGACTAGCGAGCACAGATACGCAGTATTTT
TRBV10-3	16	TRBD1	TRBJ2-7	few	CAISEPGQGAIGEQYF	TGTGCCATCAGTGAGCCAGGACAGGGGGCAATAGGTGAGCAGTACTTC
TRBV11-2	13	-	TRBJ1-3	-	CASSLWGADTIYF	TGTGCCAGCAGCTTATGGGGCGCGGACACCATATATTTT
TRBV19	13	TRBD2	TRBJ2-1	once	CASSIASGIEQFF	TGTGCCAGTAGTATCGCTAGCGGGATTGAGCAGTTCTTC
TRBV29-1	11	-	TRBJ1-1	-	CSVRTDIEPFF	TGCAGCGTCAGGACTGATATTGAACCTTTCTTT
TRBV9	17	TRBD2	TRBJ2-2	-	CASSGGSGRTNTGELFF	TGTGCCAGCAGCGGGGGTAGCGGGAGGACAAACACCGGGGAGCTGTTTTTT
TRBV5-1	14	-	TRBJ2-1	-	CASSRGSSYNEQFF	TGCGCCAGCAGCAGGGGATCCTCCTACAATGAGCAGTTCTTC
TRBV6-2/TRBV6-3	18	-	TRBJ2-2	-	CASSSHRRDGSDTGELFF	TGTGCCAGCAGTTCCCACAGGAGGGACGGTTCCGACACCGGGGAGCTGTTTTTT
TRBV7-8	15	TRBD2	TRBJ2-7	once	CASSSTSGASYEQYF	TGTGCCAGCAGCTCGACTAGCGGGGCTTCCTACGAGCAGTACTTC
TRBV29-1	18	-	TRBJ2-1	many	CSVEVSRGSLSSYNEQFF	TGCAGCGTTGAGGTTTCGCGGGGTTCCCTTAGCTCCTACAATGAGCAGTTCTTC
TRBV3-1/TRBV3-2	10	-	TRBJ2-2	-	CASTCGELFF	TGTGCCAGCACGTGCGGGGAGCTGTTTTTT
TRBV11-2	17	TRBD2	TRBJ2-2	-	CASSLEGSGGYTGELFF	TGTGCCAGCAGCTTAGAGGGTAGCGGGGGGTATACCGGGGAGCTGTTTTTT
TRBV6-2/TRBV6-3	15	TRBD1	TRBJ1-2	-	CASSYMGQALSGYTF	TGTGCCAGCAGTTACATGGGACAGGCGTTGTCGGGCTACACCTTC
TRBV7-3	15	TRBD2	TRBJ2-1	once	CASSLTSGRDNEQFF	TGTGCCAGCAGCTTGACTAGCGGGAGGGACAATGAGCAGTTCTTC
TRBV9	17	TRBD2	TRBJ2-3	once	CASSSRLAATVTDTQYF	TGTGCCAGCAGCTCGCGACTAGCAGCCACCGTCACAGATACGCAGTATTTT
TRBV15	15	TRBD1	TRBJ2-3	-	CATSSGDRGTDTQYF	TGTGCCACCAGCAGCGGTGACAGGGGTACAGATACGCAGTATTTT
TRBV11-2	15	-	TRBJ1-4	-	CASSLSPGVVEKLFF	TGTGCCAGCAGCTTATCCCCAGGGGTGGTGGAAAAACTGTTTTTT
TRBV2	12	-	TRBJ2-5	-	CASSPGRETQYF	TGTGCCAGCAGTCCAGGGCGGGAGACCCAGTACTTC
TRBV7-2	14	-	TRBJ1-6	-	CASSFANRLSPLHF	TGTGCCAGCAGCTTTGCGAACCGGTTATCACCCCTCCACTTT
TRBV25-1	14	-	TRBJ2-2	-	CASSEHGGPGELFF	TGTGCCAGCAGTGAACATGGGGGCCCCGGGGAGCTGTTTTTT
TRBV7-9	13	TRBD2	TRBJ2-1	-	CASSQRAGDEQFF	TGTGCCAGCAGCCAAAGGGCGGGGGATGAGCAGTTCTTC
TRBV27	12	-	TRBJ2-5	-	CASGALQETQYF	TGTGCCAGCGGAGCCTTACAAGAGACCCAGTACTTC
TRBV27	17	TRBD1	TRBJ2-1	-	CASSLDPDRGSYNEQFF	TGTGCCAGCAGCCTAGATCCCGACAGGGGCTCCTACAATGAGCAGTTCTTC
TRBV7-3	15	-	TRBJ2-1	-	CASSLSISSHNEQFF	TGTGCCAGCAGCTTGTCAATTAGTTCCCACAATGAGCAGTTCTTC
TRBV28	13	TRBD1	TRBJ2-2	-	CASRTGPGRELFF	TGTGCCAGCAGGACAGGGCCCGGCAGGGAGCTGTTTTTT
TRBV20-1	14	-	TRBJ1-6	-	CSASPGLINSPLHF	TGCAGTGCTAGTCCAGGGCTCATTAATTCACCCCTCCACTTT
TRBV6-1	16	TRBD1	TRBJ1-3	few	CASSEPGTGGGNTIYF	TGTGCCAGCAGTGAACCCGGGACAGGTGGGGGAAACACCATATATTTT
TRBV7-8	17	TRBD1	TRBJ2-1	-	CASGKQGIGTKGNEQFF	TGTGCCAGCGGAAAACAGGGGATAGGGACCAAGGGGAATGAGCAGTTCTTC
TRBV4-1	17	-	TRBJ1-1	once	CASSQDRRPERNTEAFF	TGCGCCAGCAGCCAAGATCGGAGGCCGGAAAGGAACACTGAAGCTTTCTTT
TRBV27	13	-	TRBJ1-5	few	CASSLGGLLPQHF	TGTGCCAGCAGCCTGGGGGGGTTGTTGCCCCAGCATTTT
TRBV5-1	15	-	TRBJ2-7	-	CASSPGVERRYEQYF	TGCGCCAGCAGCCCGGGGGTAGAGAGGCGATACGAGCAGTACTTC
TRBV9	12	-	TRBJ2-2	once	CASSIYTGELFF	TGTGCCAGCAGCATCTACACCGGGGAGCTGTTTTTT